These T cell receptor beta chains were read from a single sample in a study of T cells in Graves' hyperthyroidism and ophthalmopathy. A single record per CDR3 protein comes from TCRdb applying MiXCR to the multiplex PCR reads. This table holds over 250,000 distinct CDR3 sequences, about 20% found once. The specimen sequenced was blood. The receptor set was obtained from a young man with Graves' ophthalmopathy. CDR3s include the opening cysteine and the closing phenylalanine or tryptophan. The D gene is left open where the match is weak. Clone size is shown for a subset of rows, as once, few, many or a class of expanded clone.

cdr3_nt cdr3_aa v_call d_call cdr3_length j_call clone_size
TGTGCCAGCAAACCGGGTACCGGGACAAGGCGATACGAGCAGTACTTC CASKPGTGTRRYEQYF TRBV6-1 . 16 TRBJ2-7 once
TGCGCCAGCAGCTTGGGACCCACCTACAATGAGCAGTTCTTC CASSLGPTYNEQFF TRBV5-1 . 14 TRBJ2-1 many
TGTGCCAGCAGTTTCAGGGTCAATCAGCCCCAGCATTTT CASSFRVNQPQHF TRBV12-3/TRBV12-4 . 13 TRBJ1-5 .
TGTGCCAGCAGTTTATTGAGGCAGGCTAGCACAGATACGCAGTATTTT CASSLLRQASTDTQYF TRBV28 . 16 TRBJ2-3 few
TGTGCCAGCAGTTTCCAGGGGCTGGGAGAGACCCAGTACTTC CASSFQGLGETQYF TRBV28 . 14 TRBJ2-5 many
TGCGCCAGCAGCAACGACAGGGAAGGCAACTATGGCTACACCTTC CASSNDREGNYGYTF TRBV5-1 TRBD1 15 TRBJ1-2 .
TGTGCTACCGCTCACGCCAGGGGGCAAGAGACCCAGTACTTC CATAHARGQETQYF TRBV6-1 TRBD1 14 TRBJ2-5 few
TGTGCCATCAACCCGGGCCCCGGCGATCAGCCCCAGCATTTT CAINPGPGDQPQHF TRBV10-3 . 14 TRBJ1-5 few
TGCAGCGTTGAAGAACATCCTTACGAGCAGTACTTC CSVEEHPYEQYF TRBV29-1 . 12 TRBJ2-7 few
TGCAGCGGTGCGGGGGAGGCTAGCGAGACCCAGTACTTC CSGAGEASETQYF TRBV20-1 TRBD2 13 TRBJ2-5 many
TGCAGTACAGGAGGGACTACTGGCTACGAGCAGTACTTC CSTGGTTGYEQYF TRBV20-1 TRBD2 13 TRBJ2-7 few
TGTGCCAGCAGTTTAGACGGGGTGGATACGCAGTATTTT CASSLDGVDTQYF TRBV27 . 13 TRBJ2-3 .
TGTGCCAGCTCGGCAGTGAACTATGGCTACACCTTC CASSAVNYGYTF TRBV28 . 12 TRBJ1-2 many
TGTGCCTGGAGTGACCGGCTTTTGAATGGCTACACCTTC CAWSDRLLNGYTF TRBV30 . 13 TRBJ1-2 many
TGTGCCAGCAGTTACCCCCCTAGCGGGGCTCCCAATGAGCAGTTCTTC CASSYPPSGAPNEQFF TRBV6-5 TRBD2 16 TRBJ2-1 .
TGCGCCAGCAGCGGAGAACAGGGATTACCCTATGGCTACACCTTC CASSGEQGLPYGYTF TRBV5-1 . 15 TRBJ1-2 few
TGTGCCAGCAGCAGACTAGCGGGCCACACCGGGGAGCTGTTTTTT CASSRLAGHTGELFF TRBV9 TRBD2 15 TRBJ2-2 few
TGTGCCAGCAGCGAAAAGCGGGGACCCTACGAGCAGTACTTC CASSEKRGPYEQYF TRBV5-6 TRBD2 14 TRBJ2-7 .
TGTGCCAGCAGCTGGACTAGCGGCCCCCGGGAGCTGTTTTTT CASSWTSGPRELFF TRBV7-2 TRBD2 14 TRBJ2-2 few
TGCAGTGCTAGTACGGTCAGTACCGGGGCCAATGAGCAGTTCTTC CSASTVSTGANEQFF TRBV20-1 . 15 TRBJ2-1 .
TGTGCCAGCAGTTTATCGGGACAGGGAAATTCACCCCTCCACTTT CASSLSGQGNSPLHF TRBV27 TRBD1 15 TRBJ1-6 .
TGTGCCAGCAGCCCCCGACAGGGCGCCCAAGAGACCCAGTACTTC CASSPRQGAQETQYF TRBV3-1 TRBD1 15 TRBJ2-5 many
TGTGCCAGCAGCTTTAGGGGACCACAGAAAACAAACATTCAGTACTTC CASSFRGPQKTNIQYF TRBV11-3 . 16 TRBJ2-4 few
TGTGCCAGCAAGTCAAGAGTGTCCCCCTACGAGCAGTACTTC CASKSRVSPYEQYF TRBV27 . 14 TRBJ2-7 .
TGTGCCAGCAGCTCAGACAGGGGGCGGAACACTGAAGCTTTCTTT CASSSDRGRNTEAFF TRBV5-6 TRBD1 15 TRBJ1-1 few
TGTGCCAGTAGTCCATCTAGGGGAAGCGGGTACGAGCAGTACTTC CASSPSRGSGYEQYF TRBV19 . 15 TRBJ2-7 .
TGTGCCAGTAGTATATCCGGGAGGGGCAACGAGCAGTACTTC CASSISGRGNEQYF TRBV19 TRBD2 14 TRBJ2-7 .
TGTGCCAGCAGGTCCTCCGGGACGGCCTACGAGCAGTACTTC CASRSSGTAYEQYF TRBV27 . 14 TRBJ2-7 .